This TCR beta chain was observed in a study of blood T cell repertoires in COVID-19. Whole-study context: Acute and convalescent COVID-19 specimens originated in the United States, Italy and Spain.

Per the original data handling: Using reference gene primer amplification, nucleated cell counts were estimated. Libraries were prepared by immunoSEQ multiplex PCR; TCRdb keeps only in-frame clonotypes and omits some of them. The DNA was the basis for D and trimming; V, J and clone size are from that table. The data show 400,000 to 450,000 clones, approximately 89% seen once. Per germline, CDR1 SGHTA and CDR2 FQGTGA. The CDR3 is made up of 14 amino acids. The V gene end was trimmed by 5 bases and the J gene end by 4 bases; junction bases not matched to a gene: 5. The chain recombines TRBV7-3 with TRBJ2-5; 9 bases map to TRBD1. Material: peripheral blood. The source is a woman in her thirties or forties with COVID-19, enrolled during active disease. CDR3 loop: CASSRQGGRETQYF. CDR3 DNA sequence: TGTGCCAGCAGCCGACAGGGGGGCCGAGAGACCCAGTACTTC.